This passage covers 29 T cell receptor beta chains from one sample sequenced in a study of regulatory T cells in long-lasting Graves disease (dated by TCRdb to the early 2020s). What this sample's time point label stands for: persistent/refractory GD, antithyroid drugs over 5 years with positive TRAb. For both TCR sequencing and RNA sequencing, RNA was extracted from PBMCs in TRIzol. To prepare the library, multiplex PCR was applied. Sequencing used an Illumina HiSeq 4000. iRepertoire HTBI primers and Arm-PCR amplification of CDR3 regions were used to construct TCR beta libraries. TCRdb handled the public reads itself, with Q25 trimming in fastp and clone calling in MiXCR, and kept productive beta chains. Records with the same CDR3 protein are collapsed into one entry carrying the most frequent genes and DNA. The sample table contains 300,000 to 400,000 distinct CDR3 sequences; only one count was recorded for about 20% of them. 29% of the sample goes to the ten largest clones.

The material sequenced was peripheral blood mononuclear cells (PBMCs), taken when the disease was refractory, from a patient treated with antithyroid drugs. These receptors were taken from a female donor with Graves disease.

This clonotype was recorded many times. The V call is TRBV27, the J call TRBJ1-1, with D possibly matching TRBD1 (5 bases). CDR3 length: 12 residues. Trimming cost V 1 base and J 11 bases, with 11 bases left between them. Germline-derived CDR1 and CDR2 are MNHEY and SMNVEV (reference sequence). This CDR3 reads CASSLFGGGAFF. CDR3 nucleotides: TGTGCCAGCAGTTTATTTGGGGGGGGTGCTTTCTTT.

As to this clonotype: A far larger clone is just one base off, so this is likely a read error. This chain links TRBV10-2 with TRBJ1-1; D perhaps matches TRBD1 (6 bases). Germline CDR1 WSHSY, CDR2 SAAADI. The CDR3 is 13 residues long. CDR3 protein: CVSLGGTNTEAFF. The CDR3 DNA sequence: TGTGTCAGCCTCGGGGGCACGAACACTGAAGCTTTCTTT.

This clonotype was found a few times. The chain employs TRBV14 and TRBJ2-2; the match to TRBD1 covers 8 bases. The CDR3 is 17 residues long. V was clipped by 0 bases and J by 3 bases; unmatched bases: 6. The V gene's germline CDR1 is SGHDN and CDR2 FVKESK. This CDR3 reads CASSQDRGRPDTGELFF. Written as DNA, the CDR3 is TGTGCCAGCAGCCAAGACAGGGGGCGCCCGGACACCGGGGAGCTGTTTTTT.

The sample holds many counts of this clonotype. The chain combines TRBV28 with TRBJ1-1; D is ambiguous. This CDR3 region has 16 residues. The V end was cut by 0 bases, the J end by 3 bases, with 14 bases between. Germline CDR1 is MDHEN and CDR2 is SYDVKM. In nucleotides, the CDR3 is TGTGCCAGCAGTTTATGGGCGGGGAGTAGGGACACTGAAGCTTTCTTT. Residues: CASSLWAGSRDTEAFF. The entire variable domain, with the rest obtained from reference TRBV28 and TRBJ1-1, is as follows: DVKVTQSSRYLVKRTGEKVFLECVQDMDHENMFWYRQDPGLGLRLIYFSYDVKMKEKGDIPEGYSVSREKKERFSLILESASTNQTSMYLCASSLWAGSRDTEAFFGQGTRLTVV.

This clonotype was detected only once. The V gene is TRBV7-9, the J gene TRBJ2-5, with 11 nucleotides matching TRBD1. The CDR3 has 15 residues. The germline gives CDR1 SEHNR, CDR2 FQNEAQ (reference sequence). Germline trimming cut 5 bases from V and 3 bases from J; bases unmatched to any gene: 5. The CDR3 DNA is TGTGCCAGCAGCAACTTGGGACAGGGGGAAGAGACCCAGTACTTC. It translates to CASSNLGQGEETQYF.

This clonotype was observed a handful of times. This rearrangement joins TRBV11-2 to TRBJ2-5, with 14 bases fitting TRBD2. The CDR3 spans 21 residues. Germline CDR1 and CDR2: SGHAT and FQNNGV. The trim removed 5 bases at V and 4 bases at J, leaving 21 bases unmatched. In DNA, the CDR3 is TGTGCCAGCAGCCGCCGGGGACTAGCGGGAGATTGGAGGTATAGGGGAGAGACCCAGTACTTC. Protein: CASSRRGLAGDWRYRGETQYF.

The table lists this clonotype with a few counts. J is TRBJ2-5 and V is TRBV11-2; D gene ambiguous. CDR1 is SGHAT, CDR2 FQNNGV, per germline. Between the trimmed V and J ends, which lost 5 bases and 3 bases, there was a span of 13 bases. CDR3 length equals 14 residues. The CDR3 is CASSAYLGKETQYF. In DNA form, the CDR3 reads TGTGCCAGCAGCGCCTACTTGGGTAAAGAGACCCAGTACTTC.

The genes are TRBV9 and TRBJ1-5; D uncertain. Looked up from germline, CDR1 is SGDLS and CDR2 is YYNGEE. This CDR3 has 15 amino acids. V was pared by 5 bases and J by 0 bases, with 12 bases between. CDR3 in DNA: TGTGCCAGCAGTATCGACGGGTATAGCAATCAGCCCCAGCATTTT. It is translated as CASSIDGYSNQPQHF.

The chain joins TRBV19 to TRBJ2-5, with 7 bases identical to TRBD1. The CDR3 has 13 residues. J was trimmed by 8 bases and V by 11 bases; bases with no gene match: 14. CDR1 and CDR2 (germline): LNHDA, SQIVND (reference sequence). In nucleotides, the CDR3 is TGTGCCTGTACCCCACAGACAGGGAGCACCCAGTACTTC. Its translation: CACTPQTGSTQYF.

This clonotype was picked up many times. The CDR3 here is CASRLAGLQNTGELFF. The DNA of the CDR3 is TGTGCCAGCAGACTCGCGGGACTCCAGAACACCGGGGAGCTGTTTTTT. This chain links TRBV2 with TRBJ2-2, with a possible D match to TRBD2 (6 bases). The V end lost 6 bases, the J end lost 1 base, and 15 bases lay between the germline ends. Germline-derived CDR1 and CDR2 are SNHLY and FYNNEI. CDR3 length: 16 residues.

This clonotype was detected ten times or more. The rearrangement uses TRBV5-5 and TRBJ1-1, with 10 bases aligning to TRBD1. The CDR3 has 17 amino acids. Trimming cost V 4 bases and J 4 bases; bases outside gene matches: 13. Germline V lookup: CDR1 SGHKS, CDR2 YYEKEE (reference sequence). CDR3 coding DNA: TGTGCCAGCAGCAGGCGACTTAGACAGGGGGCAGGCACTGAAGCTTTCTTT. It yields the protein CASSRRLRQGAGTEAFF.

This clonotype has a handful of counts. This chain connects TRBV19 to TRBJ2-5, with a weak D call TRBD1 (6 bases). Trimming shortened V by 2 bases and J by 2 bases, and 9 bases separated the two germline ends. CDR3 length: 14 residues. Germline CDR1 reads LNHDA; CDR2 reads SQIVND (reference sequence). The CDR3 bases are TGTGCCAGTAGTATAAGGACAGCACAAGAGACCCAGTACTTC. It specifies CASSIRTAQETQYF.

This clonotype was counted many times. The rearrangement joins TRBV6-1 to TRBJ2-5; no clear D. V lost 10 bases and J 1 base, leaving 16 bases between the germline ends. The CDR3 loop spans 14 amino acids. CDR1 and CDR2 (germline): MNHNS, SASEGT. CDR3 sequence: CATSRLPIQETQYF. In DNA, the CDR3 is TGTGCCACCAGCCGTCTACCGATCCAAGAGACCCAGTACTTC.

This clonotype has a handful of counts. The V and J genes are TRBV7-9 and TRBJ2-5; D gene unclear. Trimming removed 1 base from V and 5 bases from J, with 20 bases in between. The germline gives CDR1 SEHNR, CDR2 FQNEAQ (reference sequence). The CDR3 spans 17 residues. CDR3 amino acids: CASSLVIGKPSGETQYF. CDR3 coding DNA: TGTGCCAGCAGCTTAGTAATTGGGAAACCAAGTGGGGAGACCCAGTACTTC.

The gene calls are TRBV4-1 and TRBJ1-2, with 7 nucleotides matching TRBD1. The CDR3 totals 15 residues. After removal of 4 bases from V and 5 bases from J, the junction contained 10 bases not matched to a gene. CDR1 is MGHRA, CDR2 YSYEKL, per germline. The CDR3 sequence: CASSLGDRVVYGYTF. CDR3 nucleotide sequence: TGCGCCAGCAGCCTCGGCGACAGGGTGGTTTATGGCTACACCTTC.

This clonotype showed up just a few times. The chain joins TRBV9 to TRBJ2-7; D is undetermined. The germline V gene encodes CDR1 SGDLS and CDR2 YYNGEE. Between the trimmed V and J ends, which lost 4 bases and 2 bases, there was a span of 19 bases. There are 16 residues in the CDR3. CDR3 sequence: CASSPTGLSGTYEQYF. As DNA, the CDR3 is TGTGCCAGCAGCCCGACGGGCCTGTCTGGAACCTACGAGCAGTACTTC.

V is TRBV15 and J is TRBJ1-1; no clear D. This CDR3 comprises 15 residues. The V gene lost 8 bases and the J gene lost 5 bases, with 21 bases spanning the gap. Germline-derived CDR1 and CDR2 are LNHNV and YYDKDF (reference sequence). CDR3 region: CATGKEGWIGTEAFF. CDR3 nucleotides: TGTGCCACCGGAAAAGAAGGGTGGATTGGTACTGAAGCTTTCTTT. Looking up the rest from reference TRBV15 and TRBJ1-1 gives the full variable domain: DAMVIQNPRYQVTQFGKPVTLSCSQTLNHNVMYWYQQKSSQAPKLLFHYYDKDFNNEADTPDNFQSRRPNTSFCFLDIRSPGLGDTAMYLCATGKEGWIGTEAFFGQGTRLTVV.

This clonotype has ten or more counts. Written as DNA, the CDR3 is TGTGCCAGCAGAAACTTATGGACAGGGAAAAACACCGGGGAGCTGTTTTTT. Translating gives CASRNLWTGKNTGELFF. The rearrangement uses TRBV6-1 and TRBJ2-2, with TRBD1 identical over 8 bases. From germline, CDR1 is MNHNS and CDR2 SASEGT. This CDR3 is 17 amino acids long. V shed 6 bases and J 2 bases; nucleotides not matched to a gene: 11.

The chain has TRBV9 and TRBJ1-1; D is undetermined. The CDR3 is 12 amino acids. V gave up 2 bases and J gave up 10 bases, with 12 bases separating them. The germline V gene has CDR1 SGDLS and CDR2 YYNGEE. In DNA, the CDR3 is TGTGCCAGCAGCGTTGGATCAGAGCGAGCTTTCTTT. It is translated as CASSVGSERAFF.

This clonotype was observed a handful of times. The rearrangement links TRBV18 to TRBJ1-5; 7 bases are shared with TRBD1. The CDR3 has 16 amino acids. Trimming took 3 bases from V and 5 from J; bases not matched to a gene: 10. The V gene's germline CDR1 is KGHSH and CDR2 LQKENI. The CDR3 coding sequence is TGTGCCAGCTCACCTTCCGGTGGGACAGTATATCAGCCCCAGCATTTT. Encoded protein: CASSPSGGTVYQPQHF.

This clonotype was counted a few times. The V gene is TRBV4-1, the J gene TRBJ1-2, with TRBD1 matching 8 bases. The CDR3 runs to 20 residues. Germline V CDR1 and CDR2: MGHRA, YSYEKL. V lost 1 base, J lost 3 bases, and 19 bases stayed unmatched. The DNA for the CDR3 is TGCGCCAGCAGCCAAGTCCGAGTACCGGGACAGGTCCCTTCTGACTATGGCTACACCTTC. It is translated as CASSQVRVPGQVPSDYGYTF.

The sample holds many counts of this clonotype. V gene TRBV12-3 or TRBV12-4 combines with J gene TRBJ1-3; TRBD1 is a possible D gene (5 bases). V was pared by 8 bases and J by 4 bases, with 15 bases between. This CDR3 is built from 14 residues. The DNA for the CDR3 is TGTGCCAGCTCTGGGGGGGTTCACGGAAACACCATATATTTT. Its translation: CASSGGVHGNTIYF.

Many counts were recorded for this clonotype. The chain carries TRBV29-1 and TRBJ2-5; D is perhaps TRBD1 (5 bases). With 4 bases removed from V and 4 bases from J, the gap between germline ends came to 13 bases. CDR1 SQVTM and CDR2 ANQGSEA come from the germline V gene. CDR3 length: 13 residues. The CDR3 reads CSVVRGTGETQYF. The CDR3 region has the DNA TGCAGCGTTGTTAGGGGAACCGGAGAGACCCAGTACTTC.

Remarks on this clonotype: A read error may explain this, as a much larger clone is one base away. The CDR3 loop is CASSLDGRGGSYGYTF. The CDR3 coding sequence is TGTGCCAGCAGCTTAGATGGGAGAGGGGGTAGCTATGGCTACACCTTC. The chain is built from TRBV7-9 and TRBJ1-2, with a weak D call TRBD1 (6 bases). The CDR3 runs to 16 residues. Germline-derived CDR1 and CDR2 are SEHNR and FQNEAQ (reference sequence). The V gene lost 1 base and the J gene lost 4 bases, with 16 bases spanning the gap.

In this sample, this clonotype turned up a few times. At one of its ends the junction is not consistent with the germline gene, which may arise from a read error. The chain recombines TRBV11-2 with TRBJ2-5; possibly TRBD1 or TRBD2 for D (6 bases each). Germline V gene data show CDR1 as SGHAT and CDR2 as FQNNGV. The CDR3 extends over 15 amino acids. CDR3 amino acids: CASSTSGAFQETRYF. CDR3 DNA sequence: TGTGCCAGCAGCACCTCGGGGGCTTTCCAAGAGACCCGGTACTTC.

The chain couples TRBV20-1 to TRBJ2-5; tentative D call: TRBD2 (6 bases). Trimming took 3 bases from V and 5 from J, leaving 10 bases between them. CDR1 DFQATT and CDR2 SNEGSKA come from the germline V gene (reference sequence). CDR3 length equals 12 residues. CDR3 bases: TGCAGTGCTAGGAGGCTAGCGGAGACCCAGTACTTC. Its translation: CSARRLAETQYF.

The sample holds many counts of this clonotype. This chain uses TRBV28 with TRBJ1-1; 7 positions agree with TRBD1. Germline V gives CDR1 MDHEN, CDR2 SYDVKM. The CDR3 extends over 16 amino acids. With 8 bases clipped from V and 0 bases from J, the junction kept 12 bases outside the gene matches. For the CDR3, the DNA is TGTGCCAGCGGGGGCCGGGACAGACCAATGAACACTGAAGCTTTCTTT. It translates to CASGGRDRPMNTEAFF. The whole variable domain, filled in from reference TRBV28 and TRBJ1-1, reads DVKVTQSSRYLVKRTGEKVFLECVQDMDHENMFWYRQDPGLGLRLIYFSYDVKMKEKGDIPEGYSVSREKKERFSLILESASTNQTSMYLCASGGRDRPMNTEAFFGQGTRLTVV.

This clonotype was counted ten times or more. The chain employs TRBV12-3 or TRBV12-4 and TRBJ1-4; 8 positions agree with TRBD1. Germline trimming cut 3 bases from V and 5 bases from J; bases unmatched to any gene: 2. This CDR3 contains 14 residues. The CDR3 sequence: CASSFQGANEKLFF. The CDR3 DNA reads as TGTGCCAGCAGTTTTCAGGGGGCAAATGAAAAACTGTTTTTT.

In this sample, this clonotype turned up a few times. The chain joins TRBV5-1 to TRBJ1-4; 7 nucleotides agree with TRBD1. There are 15 residues in the CDR3. The germline V gene encodes CDR1 SGHRS and CDR2 YFSETQ. J gave up 1 base and V 3 bases, and 3 bases lay outside the gene matches. The CDR3 bases are TGCGCCAGCAGCTCACAGGGGATAACTAATGAAAAACTGTTTTTT. Translated, it gives CASSSQGITNEKLFF. Full variable domain (remainder filled in from reference TRBV5-1 and TRBJ1-4): KAGVTQTPRYLIKTRGQQVTLSCSPISGHRSVSWYQQTPGQGLQFLFEYFSETQRNKGNFPGRFSGRQFSNSRSEMNVSTLELGDSALYLCASSSQGITNEKLFFGSGTQLSVL.